This T cell receptor (beta chain) stems from a study of blood T cell repertoires in COVID-19. As for the study in general: T cells, B-cell-depleted T cells, or PBMCs supplied cDNA or gDNA.

Produced via immunoSEQ multiplex PCR; TCRdb's table is partial and in-frame only. The sample includes about 140,000 clones, approximately 80% of them seen just once. This CDR3 has 12 residues. Trimming took off 4 bases at V and 2 bases at J, with 8 bases between the two ends. The germline V gene has CDR1 SQVTM and CDR2 ANQGSEA. The rearrangement links TRBV29-1 to TRBJ1-1; D not resolved. The source is a woman aged 45-65 years with acute or convalescent COVID-19. Sequenced sample: peripheral blood. CDR3 loop: CSVVRYNTEAFF. The CDR3 nucleotides read TGCAGCGTTGTTAGATATAACACTGAAGCTTTCTTT.